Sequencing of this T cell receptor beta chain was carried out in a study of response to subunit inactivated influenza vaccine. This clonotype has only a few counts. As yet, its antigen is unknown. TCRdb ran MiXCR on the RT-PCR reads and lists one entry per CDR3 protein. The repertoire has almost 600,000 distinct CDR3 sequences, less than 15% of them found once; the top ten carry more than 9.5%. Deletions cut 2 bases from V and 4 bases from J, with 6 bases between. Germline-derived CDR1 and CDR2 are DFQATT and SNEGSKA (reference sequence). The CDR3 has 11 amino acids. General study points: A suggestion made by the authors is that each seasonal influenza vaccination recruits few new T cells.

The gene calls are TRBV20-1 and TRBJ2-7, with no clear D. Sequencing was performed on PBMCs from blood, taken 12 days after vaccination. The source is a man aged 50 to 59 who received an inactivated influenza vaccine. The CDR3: CSARTKYEQYF. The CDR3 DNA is TGCAGTGCTAGAACTAAATACGAGCAGTACTTC.